The 11 T cell receptor beta chains below were found in one sample sequenced in a study of graft-versus-host responses after intestinal transplantation (dated by TCRdb to about 2021). Library method: the immunoSEQ multiplex PCR assay. Imported from immuneACCESS, the table was reduced by TCRdb to in-frame sequences with V and J called. These copies leave out some clones; in studies compared against another copy, an unresolved V gene accounts for under half, and the cause of the remainder is not known. For this sample the table gives some 11,000 clones, of which 85% to 95% were detected only once. The ten largest make up 20% to 25% of the sample. This specimen was PBMCs, taken approximately 110 days after intestinal transplant. These receptors all come from a human patient who received an intestinal transplant, so some T cells may come from the graft donor.

DNA of the CDR3: TGTGCCAGCAGTTACGGATTCCAAGAGACCCAGTACTTC. It is translated as CASSYGFQETQYF. The chain links TRBV27 to TRBJ2-5; no firm D call. There are 13 residues in the CDR3. V lost 4 bases and J 1 base, leaving 7 bases between the germline ends. CDR1 is MNHEY, CDR2 SMNVEV, per germline (reference sequence).

This clone was observed a handful of times. The rearrangement uses TRBV28 and TRBJ1-4; unclear D gene. The germline V gene encodes CDR1 MDHEN and CDR2 SYDVKM. Trimming pared 8 bases from V and 12 bases from J, leaving 13 bases between. This CDR3 has 11 residues. CDR3: CASSSGVELFF. The CDR3 region has the DNA TGTGCCAGCTCTTCGGGTGTAGAACTGTTTTTT.

This sequence joins TRBV15 and TRBJ1-4, with 8 nucleotides matching TRBD1. Unmatched junction bases numbered 2, after V lost 1 base and J lost 7 bases. The CDR3 has 14 amino acids. Germline assignment: CDR1 LNHNV and CDR2 YYDKDF (reference sequence). The CDR3 loop reads CATSRGRGLEKLFF. DNA for the CDR3: TGTGCCACCAGCAGAGGCAGGGGGCTTGAAAAACTGTTTTTT.

The rearrangement links TRBV6-5 to TRBJ1-2; D is unresolved. The length of the CDR3 is 13 residues. The germline V gene has CDR1 MNHEY and CDR2 SVGAGI. Trimming removed 0 bases from V and 4 bases from J, with 6 bases in between. This CDR3 reads CASSYSNGYGYTF. CDR3 coding DNA: TGTGCCAGCAGTTACTCGAACGGCTATGGCTACACCTTC.

This chain connects TRBV7-2 to TRBJ2-7, with 13 bases fitting TRBD2. Trimming cost V 7 bases and J 7 bases; bases outside gene matches: 10. CDR3 length: 15 residues. Germline lookup yields CDR1 SGHTA and CDR2 FQGNSA. The CDR3 nucleotides read TGTGCCAGCACACTACTAGCGGGAGGGCCTAGGGAGCAGTACTTC. Protein product: CASTLLAGGPREQYF.

The chain is built from TRBV7-8 and TRBJ1-4; the D gene is possibly TRBD1 (5 bases). Deletions cut 7 bases from V and 0 bases from J, with 12 bases between. Germline lookup yields CDR1 SGHVS and CDR2 FQNEAQ. The CDR3 contains 15 residues. The CDR3: CASTSPTATNEKLFF. CDR3 bases: TGTGCCAGCACTAGTCCGACAGCAACTAATGAAAAACTGTTTTTT.

The V gene is TRBV28, the J gene TRBJ2-2; 7 bases line up with TRBD1. CDR3 length equals 16 residues. Germline V gene sequence: CDR1 MDHEN, CDR2 SYDVKM. V gave up 2 bases and J gave up 0 bases; unmatched junction bases: 3. For the CDR3, the DNA is TGTGCCAGCAGTTTACCCGGGACAGCGAACACCGGGGAGCTGTTTTTT. This codes for CASSLPGTANTGELFF.

The chain couples TRBV7-2 to TRBJ2-2; 9 bases line up with TRBD2. Germline-derived CDR1 and CDR2 are SGHTA and FQGNSA. This CDR3 comprises 16 residues. V trimming: 6 bases; J trimming: 3 bases; junction bases outside the gene matches: 8. CDR3 loop: CASRHRAGGDTGELFF. CDR3 nucleotides: TGTGCCAGCAGGCACCGAGCGGGAGGAGACACCGGGGAGCTGTTTTTT.

The V gene is TRBV19, the J gene TRBJ1-2; TRBD1 matches 7 bases. The CDR3 length is 15 residues. Losses at the gene ends were 6 bases for V and 3 bases for J; bases not matched to a gene: 10. The germline V gene encodes CDR1 LNHDA and CDR2 SQIVND (reference sequence). The CDR3 nucleotides read TGTGCCAGTAGGTCGGACAGGAGAAATCACTATGGCTACACCTTC. This sequence encodes CASRSDRRNHYGYTF.

The CDR3, as DNA: TGTGCCAGCAGTTCCAGGTTTGCGAACACCGGGGAGCTGTTTTTT. It codes for CASSSRFANTGELFF. The V call is TRBV28, the J call TRBJ2-2; D is unresolved. The CDR3 has 15 residues. Per germline, CDR1 MDHEN and CDR2 SYDVKM. Between the trimmed V and J ends, which lost 4 bases and 0 bases, there was a span of 9 bases.

V usage is TRBV11-2 and J usage is TRBJ2-7; TRBD2 matches at 9 bases. CDR1 and CDR2 (germline): SGHAT, FQNNGV. With 0 bases clipped from V and 3 bases from J, the junction kept 12 bases outside the gene matches. CDR3 length: 18 residues. The CDR3 region is CASSLDLSSAGGGYEQYF. CDR3 nucleotides: TGTGCCAGCAGCTTAGATCTTTCATCAGCGGGAGGAGGCTACGAGCAGTACTTC.